The 5 T cell receptor beta chains given below trace back to one sample, sequenced in a study of T cells in Graves' hyperthyroidism and ophthalmopathy. From RNA transcripts, TCR beta CDR3 regions were amplified. The HTBI primer set served for first-round RT-PCR of the TCR CDR3. MiXCR, run by TCRdb on the multiplex PCR reads, gives a single entry per CDR3 protein. Of hundreds of thousands of distinct CDR3 sequences listed, 15% to 20% are singletons. Sequencing was performed on blood. The source is a middle-aged man with Graves' ophthalmopathy.

The chain links TRBV5-1 to TRBJ1-1; D possibly corresponds to TRBD1 (6 bases). V was trimmed by 0 bases and J by 4 bases, leaving 10 bases between them. The CDR3 is 14 residues long. Germline lookup yields CDR1 SGHRS and CDR2 YFSETQ. The CDR3: CASSLVSGATEAFF. In DNA form, the CDR3 reads TGCGCCAGCAGCTTGGTGTCGGGGGCCACTGAAGCTTTCTTT.

The gene calls are TRBV7-3 and TRBJ1-1, with TRBD1 identical over 7 bases. The CDR3 has 15 residues. Per the germline V gene, CDR1 is SGHTA and CDR2 is FQGTGA. With 5 bases clipped from V and 4 bases from J, the junction kept 10 bases outside the gene matches. Here the CDR3 reads CASSIVQGTLTEAFF. For the CDR3, the DNA is TGTGCCAGCAGCATCGTACAGGGGACCCTCACTGAAGCTTTCTTT.

For the CDR3, the DNA is TGCAGCGTGCCCCTCGGGGCCCAAGAGACCCAGTACTTC. Protein product: CSVPLGAQETQYF. This chain connects TRBV29-1 to TRBJ2-5; D may be TRBD1 or TRBD2 (5 bases each). CDR1 and CDR2 (germline): SQVTM, ANQGSEA. This CDR3 contains 13 residues. Deletions cut 6 bases from V and 1 base from J, with 12 bases between.

This clonotype was observed a few times. The DNA for the CDR3 is TGTGCCAGCAGCCCGGGACTGCGGGGTCCCCGAGCTTTCTTT. This encodes CASSPGLRGPRAFF. This rearrangement joins TRBV6-1 to TRBJ1-1; possible D gene TRBD1, 5 bases. The CDR3 is made up of 14 amino acids. Germline lookup yields CDR1 MNHNS and CDR2 SASEGT. Trimming left V 6 bases short and J 10 bases short, with 21 bases between.

The V gene is TRBV11-2, the J gene TRBJ1-5; D gene ambiguous. This CDR3 region has 15 residues. CDR1 SGHAT and CDR2 FQNNGV come from the germline V gene. V gave up 1 base and J gave up 2 bases, with 9 bases separating them. The CDR3 DNA follows: TGTGCCAGCAGCTTAGCAGAGGCGGGCAATCAGCCCCAGCATTTT. This sequence encodes CASSLAEAGNQPQHF. The whole variable domain, remainder taken from reference TRBV11-2 and TRBJ1-5, is EAGVAQSPRYKIIEKRQSVAFWCNPISGHATLYWYQQILGQGPKLLIQFQNNGVVDDSQLPKDRFSAERLKGVDSTLKIQPAKLEDSAVYLCASSLAEAGNQPQHFGDGTRLSIL.